These 17 T cell receptor beta chains originate from one sample sequenced in a study of blood T cell repertoires in COVID-19. The repertoire was sequenced with immunoSEQ multiplex PCR; TCRdb's copy has only in-frame clones and lacks some. The profile shows some 70,000 clones, 65% to 90% of them singletons. Source material: peripheral blood. These receptors were collected from a man of 80 years or more with acute or convalescent COVID-19.

V gene TRBV25-1 combines with J gene TRBJ2-1; TRBD2 matches at 10 bases. V shed 3 bases and J 3 bases; nucleotides not matched to a gene: 8. Germline V gene lookup returns CDR1 MGHDK and CDR2 SYGVNS. This CDR3 is 17 amino acids long. DNA for the CDR3: TGTGCCAGCAGTGATGCTAGCGGGGGAGCCCTCTACAATGAGCAGTTCTTC. Amino acid sequence: CASSDASGGALYNEQFF. Supplemented by reference TRBV25-1 and TRBJ2-1, the full variable domain reads EADIYQTPRYLVIGTGKKITLECSQTMGHDKMYWYQQDPGMELHLIHYSYGVNSTEKGDLSSESTVSRIRTEHFPLTLESARPSHTSQYLCASSDASGGALYNEQFFGPGTRLTVL.

This clone appeared once. The chain links TRBV21-1 to TRBJ2-2; the listed D gene, TRBD1, was not tested against the DNA. TRBV21-1 counts as a pseudogene. The CDR3 loop spans 12 amino acids. CDR3 nucleotides: TGTGCCAGCAGGAGCAGGGGCGGGGAGCTGTTTTTT. This translates into CASRSRGGELFF.

V usage is TRBV10-3 and J usage is TRBJ1-2; 9 bases are a match to TRBD1. With V trimmed by 8 bases and J by 6 bases, 10 bases remained unmatched. CDR1 ENHRY and CDR2 SYGVKD come from the germline V gene. The CDR3 extends over 14 amino acids. As DNA, the CDR3 is TGTGCCATCCGCCGGGGACAGGGCTCGGATGGCTACACCTTC. Amino acid sequence: CAIRRGQGSDGYTF.

The chain carries TRBV28 and TRBJ1-6; 8 bases match TRBD1. The CDR3 length is 13 residues. The V and J ends lost 9 bases and 9 bases, in that order; junction bases with no gene match: 7. Germline V gene data show CDR1 as MDHEN and CDR2 as SYDVKM. The CDR3 DNA reads as TGTGCCAGTATGGGTGGGACAGGTTCACCCCTCCACTTT. It yields the protein CASMGGTGSPLHF.

This sequence joins TRBV5-5 and TRBJ1-3; D is unclear. Trimming took 4 bases from V and 2 from J, leaving 19 bases between them. CDR3 length equals 17 residues. Germline CDR1 is SGHKS and CDR2 is YYEKEE (reference sequence). CDR3 sequence: CASSHAGPRQTGNTIYF. In DNA, the CDR3 is TGTGCCAGCAGCCATGCTGGGCCTCGACAAACTGGAAACACCATATATTTT. The full variable domain, completed using reference TRBV5-5 and TRBJ1-3, is DAGVTQSPTHLIKTRGQQVTLRCSPISGHKSVSWYQQVLGQGPQFIFQYYEKEERGRGNFPDRFSARQFPNYSSELNVNALLLGDSALYLCASSHAGPRQTGNTIYFGEGSWLTVV.

V is TRBV7-2 and J is TRBJ2-5; D is perhaps TRBD1 (5 bases). The CDR3 runs to 13 residues. V was clipped by 3 bases and J by 2 bases, with 7 bases between them. Germline V gene sequence: CDR1 SGHTA, CDR2 FQGNSA. The CDR3 sequence: CASSFHRQETQYF. The DNA for the CDR3 is TGTGCCAGCAGCTTTCACAGGCAAGAGACCCAGTACTTC. Complete variable domain (other parts from reference TRBV7-2 and TRBJ2-5): GAGVSQSPSNKVTEKGKDVELRCDPISGHTALYWYRQSLGQGLEFLIYFQGNSAPDKSGLPSDRFSAERTGGSVSTLTIQRTQQEDSAVYLCASSFHRQETQYFGPGTRLLVL.

This chain links TRBV5-1 with TRBJ1-2; 8 bases fit TRBD1. CDR3 length equals 14 residues. V was pared by 3 bases and J by 1 base, with 2 bases of the junction left unmatched. Germline V lookup: CDR1 SGHRS, CDR2 YFSETQ. The CDR3 nucleotides read TGCGCCAGCAGCTCTACAGGGGGTAACTATGGCTACACCTTC. As protein: CASSSTGGNYGYTF.

This chain joins TRBV27 and TRBJ2-3; TRBD1 matches 10 bases. CDR3 length: 16 residues. Germline CDR1 reads MNHEY; CDR2 reads SMNVEV (reference sequence). After removal of 3 bases from V and 3 bases from J, the junction contained 6 bases not matched to a gene. CDR3 loop: CASSFGTGALTDTQYF. As DNA, the CDR3 is TGTGCCAGCAGTTTCGGGACAGGGGCACTTACAGATACGCAGTATTTT.

V usage is TRBV19 and J usage is TRBJ1-6, with unresolved D. CDR3 size: 15 residues. The ends were cut back, 2 bases at V and 5 bases at J, with 10 bases in the middle. The V gene's germline CDR1 is LNHDA and CDR2 SQIVND (reference sequence). CDR3: CASSIQRRNNSPLHF. CDR3 DNA: TGTGCCAGTAGTATACAGAGGCGGAATAATTCACCCCTCCACTTT.

This clone was seen only a few times. This rearrangement joins TRBV7-8 to TRBJ1-6; D might be TRBD1 (6 bases). This CDR3 is built from 14 residues. Germline CDR1 and CDR2: SGHVS and FQNEAQ. V lost 5 bases, J lost 7 bases, and 12 bases lay in between. For the CDR3, the DNA is TGTGCCAGCAGCCGACAGGTCGAAAATTCACCCCTCCACTTT. Translation: CASSRQVENSPLHF.

The CDR3 bases are TGTGCCAGCTCACCGGCGTATCCAGGACAGGGTAAAAACGGGGAGCTGTTTTTT. Amino acids: CASSPAYPGQGKNGELFF. The gene calls are TRBV18 and TRBJ2-2, with 8 bases lining up with TRBD1. J gave up 7 bases and V 3 bases, and 16 bases lay outside the gene matches. The CDR3 extends over 18 amino acids. Germline lookup yields CDR1 KGHSH and CDR2 LQKENI.

The V call is TRBV2, the J call TRBJ1-6; 11 nucleotides match TRBD1. This CDR3 has 16 amino acids. Per germline, CDR1 SNHLY and CDR2 FYNNEI. The J segment lost 9 bases and the V segment lost 6 bases, leaving 10 bases of the junction unmatched. This CDR3 is CASRSRTGGRGSPLHF. The CDR3 DNA sequence: TGTGCCAGCAGATCCCGGACAGGGGGCAGGGGTTCACCCCTCCACTTT.

V gene TRBV9 combines with J gene TRBJ2-5, with D possibly being TRBD1 (5 bases). This CDR3 has 15 amino acids. Germline CDR1 SGDLS, CDR2 YYNGEE. Trimming pared 3 bases from V and 0 bases from J, leaving 12 bases between. CDR3 coding DNA: TGTGCCAGCAGCGAACGTCAGGGCTACCAAGAGACCCAGTACTTC. This codes for CASSERQGYQETQYF.

This chain links TRBV6-1 with TRBJ1-2; D is possibly TRBD1 (5 bases). Germline V gene sequence: CDR1 MNHNS, CDR2 SASEGT. Trimming took 1 base from V and 4 from J, leaving 22 bases between them. The length of the CDR3 is 18 residues. The CDR3 sequence: CASSEVRQGNRRGYGYTF. The CDR3 DNA follows: TGTGCCAGCAGTGAAGTCCGGCAGGGAAACAGACGAGGCTATGGCTACACCTTC.

J is TRBJ1-2 and V is TRBV18; a possible D gene is TRBD1 (6 bases). The V gene's germline CDR1 is KGHSH and CDR2 LQKENI. The CDR3 loop spans 17 amino acids. V gave up 3 bases and J gave up 8 bases, with 25 bases separating them. The CDR3 protein is CASSPSPDSDRGYGYTF. CDR3 nucleotide sequence: TGTGCCAGCTCACCCAGCCCGGACAGCGATCGCGGTTACGGCTACACCTTC.

This chain connects TRBV28 to TRBJ1-2; D not certain. The CDR3 loop spans 14 amino acids. CDR1 is MDHEN, CDR2 SYDVKM, per germline. V shed 2 bases and J shed 4 bases, with 11 bases lying between them. CDR3 sequence (DNA): TGTGCCAGCAGTTTACATTACCAGTCCTATGGCTACACCTTC. Amino acids: CASSLHYQSYGYTF.

The J gene is TRBJ2-7, the V gene TRBV7-2, with TRBD2 matching over 11 bases. The CDR3 is made up of 15 amino acids. The V gene end was trimmed by 5 bases and the J gene end by 2 bases; junction bases not matched to a gene: 5. In germline, CDR1 is SGHTA, CDR2 FQGNSA. The CDR3 coding sequence is TGTGCCAGCAGCGCCTTAGCGGGGGGGGCCTACGAGCAGTACTTC. It is translated as CASSALAGGAYEQYF.